The clone carrying this TCR beta chain was counted at least ten times. Antigen: not known. This sample was taken from a study of spatial heterogeneity in lung cancer. Study details: The count of detected beta-chain sequences consistently exceeded that of alpha-chain sequences. On average, each unique TCR and UMI combination appeared more than ten times in raw reads.

Study results and caveats: Ubiquitous expanded tumor TCRs showed up in blood more at resection than follow-up.

As to time point: sample taken at primary tumor resection. Whole RNA, isolated from tumor, nontumor lung or frozen PBMC, was sequenced without prior sorting. Donors were 72 untreated early-stage non-small cell lung cancer patients. TCRdb re-called the 5' RACE reads through MiXCR, storing one row per CDR3 protein. The data show approximately 25,000 distinct CDR3 sequences, 5.5% to 8.5% seen once. The receptor comes from a male donor with early-stage non-small cell lung cancer. Sequenced material: PBMCs, taken at surgery.

The CDR3 nucleotides read TGTGCCAGCAGCTTAGGGGGGGGCTACAATGAGCAGTTCTTC. It yields the protein CASSLGGGYNEQFF. The chain couples TRBV11-2 to TRBJ2-1, with TRBD2 matching over 7 bases. V was clipped by 1 base and J by 3 bases; unmatched bases: 0. Germline assignment: CDR1 SGHAT and CDR2 FQNNGV. The CDR3 runs 14 residues.